The T cell receptor beta chain described here comes from a study of cytomegalovirus exposure and HLA in healthy donors. Notes on the study in general: As confirmed in vitro, three CMV-associated chains were specific for CMV antigens. With later analysis, a missense DCLRE1C variant became linked to TCR beta V- and J-gene trimming. Compared with the roughly 700-donor mean, an Asian-associated ancestry cluster reportedly had fewer N-insertions, according to a later analysis.

Donors were nominally healthy when sampled, though unrecorded immune exposures were likely. This clone was counted only a few times. Its antigen is not identified. The CDR3 is 15 residues long. CDR1 and CDR2 (germline): MNHEY, SMNVEV (reference sequence). With V trimmed by 0 bases and J by 5 bases, 4 bases remained unmatched. It was with 60 Vbeta and 13 Jbeta primers that the PCR ran. TCRdb keeps only in-frame clones here, not all; method: immunoSEQ multiplex PCR. The sample lists some 120,000 clones; over 60% were seen once. The genes are TRBV27 and TRBJ2-7; 10 bases fit TRBD2. Sequenced sample: PBMCs. This clonotype was sampled from a woman aged 40-49 years in good health and CMV-seronegative. The CDR3 coding sequence is TGTGCCAGCAGTTTATCAGGGCTAGCGGGAGACGAGCAGTACTTC. As protein: CASSLSGLAGDEQYF.